These 23 T cell receptor beta chains were all obtained from the same sample, sequenced in a study of T cell repertoires in ileal Crohn's disease. Profiling relied on immunoSEQ multiplex PCR, and the TCRdb table lists in-frame clones only, not all of them. This table holds thousands of clones, roughly 82% found once. Input material: ileal tissue. The receptors derive from an adult with Crohn's disease.

This clone was seen more than once but under ten times. The gene calls are TRBV2 and TRBJ2-7; 7 positions agree with TRBD1. The CDR3 spans 14 residues. The junction had 6 bases not matched to a gene; V was cut back by 5 bases and J by 2 bases. Germline CDR1 reads SNHLY; CDR2 reads FYNNEI. This chain's CDR3 is CASSRQGRPYEQYF. In nucleotides, the CDR3 is TGTGCCAGCAGTAGACAGGGACGCCCCTACGAGCAGTACTTC.

The chain combines TRBV27 with TRBJ1-1; D remains ambiguous. V gave up 6 bases and J gave up 3 bases, with 17 bases separating them. Germline CDR1 and CDR2: MNHEY and SMNVEV (reference sequence). The CDR3 contains 15 residues. As DNA, the CDR3 is TGTGCCAGCAGATCACTGGGCATTCTGGACACTGAAGCTTTCTTT. This codes for CASRSLGILDTEAFF.

The rearrangement links TRBV25-1 to TRBJ2-5, with TRBD1 as a possible D gene (6 bases). This CDR3 has 13 residues. Trimming took off 4 bases at V and 7 bases at J, with 13 bases between the two ends. Germline CDR1 is MGHDK and CDR2 is SYGVNS. The CDR3 DNA reads as TGTGCCAGCAGTGCAAACAGGGTAGTGACCCAGTACTTC. Amino acids: CASSANRVVTQYF. Full variable domain (rest looked up from reference TRBV25-1 and TRBJ2-5): EADIYQTPRYLVIGTGKKITLECSQTMGHDKMYWYQQDPGMELHLIHYSYGVNSTEKGDLSSESTVSRIRTEHFPLTLESARPSHTSQYLCASSANRVVTQYFGPGTRLLVL.

The chain couples TRBV18 to TRBJ1-2; 10 nucleotides match TRBD1. The germline V gene encodes CDR1 KGHSH and CDR2 LQKENI. The CDR3 totals 15 residues. V shed 5 bases and J 4 bases; nucleotides not matched to a gene: 7. CDR3 DNA: TGTGCCAGCTCAAATGCGGGACAGGGGAGCTATGGCTACACCTTC. Its translation is CASSNAGQGSYGYTF.

CDR3: CASSLELNTEAFF. CDR3 nucleotides: TGTGCCAGCAGTTTAGAGCTGAACACTGAAGCTTTCTTT. The chain links TRBV27 to TRBJ1-1; D gene ambiguous. From germline, CDR1 is MNHEY and CDR2 SMNVEV (reference sequence). Between the trimmed V and J ends, which lost 2 bases and 0 bases, there was a span of 4 bases. The CDR3 runs to 13 residues.

The chain uses TRBV4-1 and TRBJ2-7; no clear D. Germline assignment: CDR1 MGHRA and CDR2 YSYEKL. This CDR3 has 14 amino acids. Trimming left V 0 bases short and J 5 bases short, with 11 bases between. CDR3 nucleotide sequence: TGCGCCAGCAGCCAAGATCTAGAGTACAACGAGCAGTACTTC. This encodes CASSQDLEYNEQYF.

The chain recombines TRBV2 with TRBJ2-1, with TRBD2 matching 10 bases. Trimming removed 6 bases from V and 9 bases from J; junction bases left unmatched: 5. This CDR3 spans 13 amino acids. Germline CDR1 and CDR2: SNHLY and FYNNEI. In nucleotides, the CDR3 is TGTGCCAGCAGGGGAGCGGGAGGGGGTGAGCAGTTCTTC. Encoded protein: CASRGAGGGEQFF. The full variable domain, completed using reference TRBV2 and TRBJ2-1, is EPEVTQTPSHQVTQMGQEVILRCVPISNHLYFYWYRQILGQKVEFLVSFYNNEISEKSEIFDDQFSVERPDGSNFTLKIRSTKLEDSAMYFCASRGAGGGEQFFGPGTRLTVL.

This clone has a single count. The chain carries TRBV13 and TRBJ2-1, with TRBD2 as a possible D gene (5 bases). V lost 5 bases and J lost 5, with 10 bases in between. CDR1 is PRHDT and CDR2 is FYEKMQ in the germline V gene (reference sequence). CDR3 length: 13 residues. The CDR3 DNA reads as TGTGCCAGCAGCCTCCTGCGGGACAATGAGCAGTTCTTC. Amino acid sequence: CASSLLRDNEQFF.

The rearrangement joins TRBV30 to TRBJ1-6; 8 nucleotides match TRBD1. V lost 3 bases, J lost 5 bases, and 0 bases stayed unmatched. CDR1 is GTSNPN, CDR2 SVGIG, per germline (reference sequence). The CDR3 contains 13 residues. CDR3 coding DNA: TGTGCCTGGAGGGACAGGGATAATTCACCCCTCCACTTT. It translates to CAWRDRDNSPLHF.

The chain carries TRBV2 and TRBJ1-4, with D hard to call. From germline, CDR1 is SNHLY and CDR2 FYNNEI. Trimming stripped 0 bases from V and 7 bases from J, with 6 bases between. The CDR3 loop spans 13 amino acids. In DNA, the CDR3 is TGTGCCAGCAGTGAAGCTGAAGCTGAAAAACTGTTTTTT. Its translation is CASSEAEAEKLFF. The variable domain in full, completed from reference TRBV2 and TRBJ1-4, reads EPEVTQTPSHQVTQMGQEVILRCVPISNHLYFYWYRQILGQKVEFLVSFYNNEISEKSEIFDDQFSVERPDGSNFTLKIRSTKLEDSAMYFCASSEAEAEKLFFGSGTQLSVL.

V gene TRBV6-5 combines with J gene TRBJ2-2; D is perhaps TRBD2 (6 bases). Trimming left V 2 bases short and J 9 bases short, with 16 bases between. Germline V gene data show CDR1 as MNHEY and CDR2 as SVGAGI. This CDR3 region has 15 residues. CDR3 sequence: CASSYTSEGRWELFF. CDR3 nucleotides: TGTGCCAGCAGTTACACATCGGAGGGCCGGTGGGAGCTGTTTTTT.

The rearrangement links TRBV21-1 to TRBJ2-2; the D call TRBD2 from the table was never checked on the DNA. TRBV21-1 is designated a pseudogene. This CDR3 region has 21 residues. CDR3 nucleotides: TGTGCCAGCAGCAAGCGTTCCCTACCCCGGGGGGTAGCGGGGTACACCGGGGAGCTGTTTTTT. Translated, it gives CASSKRSLPRGVAGYTGELFF.

The rearrangement joins TRBV27 to TRBJ2-3, with unresolved D. V dropped 4 bases and J dropped 6 bases, with 14 bases sitting between them. From germline, CDR1 is MNHEY and CDR2 SMNVEV (reference sequence). This CDR3 region has 14 residues. In nucleotides, the CDR3 is TGTGCCAGCAGTTATCGCGTCCCTTGGGATACGCAGTATTTT. As protein: CASSYRVPWDTQYF.

J is TRBJ2-7 and V is TRBV6-5; TRBD2 matches at 12 bases. CDR3 length: 15 amino acids. Germline trimming cut 5 bases from V and 5 bases from J; bases unmatched to any gene: 7. CDR1 is MNHEY and CDR2 is SVGAGI in the germline V gene. The CDR3 DNA is TGTGCCAGCAGTCAGAAGGGACTAGCGGGCAACGAGCAGTACTTC. Amino acid sequence: CASSQKGLAGNEQYF.

The chain joins TRBV19 to TRBJ1-2; TRBD1 matches at 7 bases. Germline CDR1 LNHDA, CDR2 SQIVND (reference sequence). The CDR3 spans 15 residues. With V trimmed by 5 bases and J by 4 bases, 10 bases remained unmatched. The CDR3 reads CASSFGTAPSYGYTF. CDR3 bases: TGTGCCAGTAGTTTCGGGACAGCGCCTTCCTATGGCTACACCTTC.

This chain links TRBV25-1 with TRBJ2-1; 9 nucleotides align to TRBD2. Germline lookup yields CDR1 MGHDK and CDR2 SYGVNS. There are 15 residues in the CDR3. The V segment lost 2 bases and the J segment 7 bases; nucleotides outside the gene matches: 6. The CDR3 loop is CASSEAGGPRNEQFF. In DNA, the CDR3 is TGTGCCAGCAGTGAAGCGGGAGGGCCTCGGAATGAGCAGTTCTTC.

The gene calls are TRBV13 and TRBJ2-1; 10 positions match TRBD2. J was trimmed by 9 bases and V by 5 bases; bases with no gene match: 7. The CDR3 totals 14 residues. Per germline, CDR1 PRHDT and CDR2 FYEKMQ (reference sequence). The CDR3 DNA follows: TGTGCCAGCAGCACGGGACTAGCGTCCGTTGAGCAGTTCTTC. It codes for CASSTGLASVEQFF.

This rearrangement joins TRBV6-5 to TRBJ2-7, with TRBD1 matching over 7 bases. V was clipped by 5 bases and J by 0 bases; unmatched bases: 4. The V gene's germline CDR1 is MNHEY and CDR2 SVGAGI. The CDR3 runs 14 residues. CDR3 DNA: TGTGCCAGCAGTGTAACAGGGGTCTCCTACGAGCAGTACTTC. It yields the protein CASSVTGVSYEQYF.

This chain uses TRBV6-1 with TRBJ2-3; 10 bases line up with TRBD2. Germline CDR1 and CDR2: MNHNS and SASEGT. With V trimmed by 3 bases and J by 4 bases, 4 bases remained unmatched. This CDR3 contains 15 residues. The CDR3 loop is CASSEASGSPDTQYF. The CDR3 nucleotides read TGTGCCAGCAGTGAGGCTAGCGGGAGCCCAGATACGCAGTATTTT.

The J gene is TRBJ1-5, the V gene TRBV6-5; 8 positions agree with TRBD1. J gave up 5 bases and V 5 bases, and 8 bases lay outside the gene matches. The CDR3 length is 15 residues. Germline V gene lookup returns CDR1 MNHEY and CDR2 SVGAGI. CDR3 amino acids: CASSATGTGDQPQHF. The CDR3 nucleotides are TGTGCCAGCAGTGCAACCGGGACAGGAGATCAGCCCCAGCATTTT.

Here the CDR3 reads CASSIDPSPLKRHLYNEQFF. CDR3 nucleotide sequence: TGTGCCAGTAGTATAGATCCCTCACCCCTTAAGCGCCACCTTTACAATGAGCAGTTCTTC. This chain joins TRBV19 and TRBJ2-1; D unresolved. From germline, CDR1 is LNHDA and CDR2 SQIVND (reference sequence). V lost 0 bases and J 4 bases, leaving 25 bases between the germline ends. The CDR3 spans 20 residues.

This rearrangement joins TRBV27 to TRBJ1-2, with 8 nucleotides matching TRBD1. The CDR3 is 14 amino acids. Germline V lookup: CDR1 MNHEY, CDR2 SMNVEV (reference sequence). Losses at the gene ends were 5 bases for V and 10 bases for J; bases not matched to a gene: 12. Written as DNA, the CDR3 is TGTGCCAGCAGTACGTTAAACAGGGGGGGGGACTACACCTTC. This translates into CASSTLNRGGDYTF.

The rearrangement uses TRBV10-3 and TRBJ2-1, with a weak D call TRBD2 (6 bases). The CDR3 totals 16 residues. Germline V gives CDR1 ENHRY, CDR2 SYGVKD. Trimming pared 0 bases from V and 4 bases from J, leaving 13 bases between. The CDR3 protein is CAISESSGGIYNEQFF. The CDR3 DNA sequence: TGTGCCATCAGTGAGTCCTCCGGGGGTATATACAATGAGCAGTTCTTC.